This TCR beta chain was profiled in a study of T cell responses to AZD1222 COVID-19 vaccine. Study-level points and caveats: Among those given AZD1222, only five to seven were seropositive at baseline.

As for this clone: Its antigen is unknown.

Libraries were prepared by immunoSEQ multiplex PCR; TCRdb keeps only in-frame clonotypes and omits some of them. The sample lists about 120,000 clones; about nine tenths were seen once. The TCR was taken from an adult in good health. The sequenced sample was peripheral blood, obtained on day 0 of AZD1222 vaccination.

In DNA form, the CDR3 reads TGTGCCAGCAGTTTTACAGGCTGGGCCGTCTATGGCTACACCTTC. This encodes CASSFTGWAVYGYTF. The V and J genes are TRBV27 and TRBJ1-2, with TRBD1 as a possible D gene (5 bases). CDR1 and CDR2 (germline): MNHEY, SMNVEV (reference sequence). CDR3 length: 15 amino acids. Trimming took off 3 bases at V and 4 bases at J, with 15 bases between the two ends.